The source of this TCR beta chain is a study of regulatory T cells in long-lasting Graves disease. Study-wide findings and caveats: Compared with new cases, persistent Graves' patients showed reduced TCR diversity.

Arm-PCR of CDR3 regions and iRepertoire HTBI primers were used to build TCR beta libraries. TCRdb redid the calling of the multiplex PCR reads with MiXCR, one entry per CDR3 protein. The table records about 450,000 distinct CDR3 sequences, about 25% of them present only once. Worth noting for this clonotype: Its target is unknown.

Time point defined: persistent/refractory GD, antithyroid drugs over 5 years with positive TRAb. Preparation of the TCR library used RNA extracted from PBMCs. EDTA tubes received roughly 9.7 milliliters of drawn peripheral blood. CDR1 is SGHRS and CDR2 is YFSETQ in the germline V gene. This CDR3 is built from 14 residues. V lost 6 bases and J lost 0, with 9 bases in between. This receptor was taken from a female donor with Graves disease. The material sequenced was peripheral blood mononuclear cells (PBMCs), taken when the disease was refractory, from a patient treated with antithyroid drugs. The chain is built from TRBV5-1 and TRBJ2-2; D remains ambiguous. Here the CDR3 reads CASTTLSNTGELFF. The CDR3 DNA is TGCGCCAGCACGACACTATCGAACACCGGGGAGCTGTTTTTT.